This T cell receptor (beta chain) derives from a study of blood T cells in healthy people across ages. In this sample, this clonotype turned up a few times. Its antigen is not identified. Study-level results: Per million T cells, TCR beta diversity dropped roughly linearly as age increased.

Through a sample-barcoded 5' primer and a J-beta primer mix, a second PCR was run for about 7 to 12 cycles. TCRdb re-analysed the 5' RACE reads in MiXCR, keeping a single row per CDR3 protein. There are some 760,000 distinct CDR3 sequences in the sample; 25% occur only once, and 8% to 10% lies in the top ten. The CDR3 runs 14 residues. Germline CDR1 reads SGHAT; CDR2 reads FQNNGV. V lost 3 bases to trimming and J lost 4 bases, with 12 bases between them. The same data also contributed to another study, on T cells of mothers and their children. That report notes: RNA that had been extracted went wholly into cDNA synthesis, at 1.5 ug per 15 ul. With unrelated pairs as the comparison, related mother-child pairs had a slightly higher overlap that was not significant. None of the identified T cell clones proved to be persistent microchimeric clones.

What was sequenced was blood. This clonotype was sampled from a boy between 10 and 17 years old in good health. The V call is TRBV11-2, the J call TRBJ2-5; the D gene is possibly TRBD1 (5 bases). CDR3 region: CASSFSQGGETQYF. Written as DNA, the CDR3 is TGTGCCAGCAGCTTTAGTCAGGGTGGAGAGACCCAGTACTTC.